The 14 T cell receptor beta chains reported below all come from one sample, sequenced in a study of OX40 agonist ivuxolimab in advanced cancers. Sequenced by immunoSEQ multiplex PCR; TCRdb stores in-frame clones only, minus some. The data contain 70,000 to 95,000 clones, roughly 90% of them seen just once; the ten biggest clones take up 0.55% to 0.7%. The sequencing used CD4+ or CD8+ T cells sorted from blood, collected in a trial of the OX40 agonist ivuxolimab. The receptors originated from an adult with an advanced solid tumor such as melanoma, head and neck, liver or kidney cancer.

This chain connects TRBV18 to TRBJ1-1; D is perhaps TRBD1 (5 bases). Per germline, CDR1 KGHSH and CDR2 LQKENI. The CDR3 is 16 residues long. Deletions cut 1 base from V and 5 bases from J, with 17 bases between. The CDR3 region has the DNA TGTGCCAGCTCACCACGAGGTACAGGTTTTGGGACTGAAGCTTTCTTT. Its protein is CASSPRGTGFGTEAFF.

J is TRBJ2-1 and V is TRBV5-1, with 10 bases aligning to TRBD2. Germline values: CDR1 SGHRS, CDR2 YFSETQ. CDR3 length equals 14 residues. V shed 6 bases and J 8 bases; nucleotides not matched to a gene: 8. CDR3 DNA: TGCGCCAGCAACCTAGCGGGAGTGTCTGATGAGCAGTTCTTC. It codes for CASNLAGVSDEQFF. Looking up the rest from reference TRBV5-1 and TRBJ2-1 gives the full variable domain: KAGVTQTPRYLIKTRGQQVTLSCSPISGHRSVSWYQQTPGQGLQFLFEYFSETQRNKGNFPGRFSGRQFSNSRSEMNVSTLELGDSALYLCASNLAGVSDEQFFGPGTRLTVL.

The rearrangement uses TRBV19 and TRBJ2-3; unclear D gene. The CDR3 covers 15 residues. Per germline, CDR1 LNHDA and CDR2 SQIVND (reference sequence). V lost 6 bases to trimming and J lost 2 bases, with 15 bases between them. The CDR3 DNA follows: TGTGCCAGTAGAAATAGACGTAGCCTCACAGATACGCAGTATTTT. It encodes CASRNRRSLTDTQYF.

The V and J genes are TRBV19 and TRBJ2-3, with D hard to call. The CDR3 is 13 residues long. Trimming left V 3 bases short and J 2 bases short, with 6 bases between. Germline CDR1 LNHDA, CDR2 SQIVND (reference sequence). For the CDR3, the DNA is TGTGCCAGTAGTATCGATAACACAGATACGCAGTATTTT. It encodes CASSIDNTDTQYF.

V and J are TRBV5-1 and TRBJ2-1; maybe TRBD2 (6 bases). This CDR3 is 16 amino acids long. The germline V gene has CDR1 SGHRS and CDR2 YFSETQ. V was trimmed by 0 bases and J by 2 bases, leaving 12 bases between them. The CDR3 region has the DNA TGCGCCAGCAGCTTGGTTGCGGGAAGCACCTACAATGAGCAGTTCTTC. Amino acid sequence: CASSLVAGSTYNEQFF. Full variable domain (outside the CDR3, taken from reference TRBV5-1 and TRBJ2-1): KAGVTQTPRYLIKTRGQQVTLSCSPISGHRSVSWYQQTPGQGLQFLFEYFSETQRNKGNFPGRFSGRQFSNSRSEMNVSTLELGDSALYLCASSLVAGSTYNEQFFGPGTRLTVL.

The chain is built from TRBV6-6 and TRBJ2-7; TRBD1 matches 7 bases. From germline, CDR1 is MNHNY and CDR2 SVGAGI (reference sequence). This CDR3 has 14 amino acids. V shed 5 bases and J 3 bases; nucleotides not matched to a gene: 7. Here the CDR3 reads CASSPTGTDYEQYF. DNA for the CDR3: TGTGCCAGCAGTCCTACCGGGACAGACTACGAGCAGTACTTC.

The chain carries TRBV4-2 and TRBJ2-5; a weak D match, TRBD1 (6 bases). With 4 bases removed from V and 3 bases from J, the gap between germline ends came to 18 bases. The germline V gene encodes CDR1 LGHNA and CDR2 YNFKEQ. The CDR3 has 16 residues. The CDR3, as DNA: TGTGCCAGCAGCCTCTCACCCACAGGGAAAGAAGAGACCCAGTACTTC. This sequence encodes CASSLSPTGKEETQYF.

This chain links TRBV6-6 with TRBJ1-2; 10 bases map to TRBD1. V lost 2 bases and J lost 0; bases outside the gene matches: 3. There are 16 residues in the CDR3. The germline CDR1 and CDR2 sequences are MNHNY and SVGAGI (reference sequence). DNA of the CDR3: TGTGCCAGCAGTTACGGGACAGGGGCCACTAACTATGGCTACACCTTC. It specifies CASSYGTGATNYGYTF.

The rearrangement links TRBV27 to TRBJ1-4; D is uncertain. Germline CDR1 MNHEY, CDR2 SMNVEV (reference sequence). Between the trimmed V and J ends, which lost 0 bases and 5 bases, there was a span of 10 bases. This CDR3 comprises 15 residues. The CDR3 loop is CASSLSRFRNEKLFF. CDR3 DNA sequence: TGTGCCAGCAGTTTATCGCGGTTTAGGAATGAAAAACTGTTTTTT.

The V gene is TRBV6-1, the J gene TRBJ2-5, with D perhaps TRBD1 or TRBD2 (5 bases each). The germline CDR1 and CDR2 sequences are MNHNS and SASEGT. The CDR3 covers 13 residues. The V and J ends lost 9 bases and 9 bases respectively, with 20 bases between them. The CDR3 reads CASTGAGPRAQYF. The CDR3 nucleotides are TGTGCCAGTACAGGCGCCGGACCGAGGGCCCAGTACTTC.

This clone was seen once. J is TRBJ2-7 and V is TRBV5-1; D ambiguous. Germline V gene data show CDR1 as SGHRS and CDR2 as YFSETQ. This CDR3 contains 13 residues. Trimming took 4 bases from V and 2 from J, leaving 10 bases between them. The DNA of the CDR3 is TGCGCCAGCAGCCTCCGGGCGGCCTACGAGCAGTACTTC. Translating gives CASSLRAAYEQYF.

J is TRBJ2-1 and V is TRBV5-4; D tentatively fits TRBD1 or TRBD2 (5 bases each). This CDR3 is 15 amino acids long. Germline lookup yields CDR1 SGHNT and CDR2 YYREEE (reference sequence). V lost 2 bases and J lost 0, with 9 bases in between. In DNA form, the CDR3 reads TGTGCCAGCAGCTTCAAGGGGAGCTCCTACAATGAGCAGTTCTTC. This codes for CASSFKGSSYNEQFF. The complete variable domain, with remaining parts taken from reference TRBV5-4 and TRBJ2-1, reads ETGVTQSPTHLIKTRGQQVTLRCSSQSGHNTVSWYQQALGQGPQFIFQYYREEENGRGNFPPRFSGLQFPNYSSELNVNALELDDSALYLCASSFKGSSYNEQFFGPGTRLTVL.

V is TRBV7-3 and J is TRBJ1-1, with 7 bases matching TRBD1. The CDR3 runs 13 residues. Germline V gives CDR1 SGHTA, CDR2 FQGTGA. Trimming cost V 6 bases and J 3 bases; bases outside gene matches: 4. CDR3 nucleotide sequence: TGTGCCAGCAGGTCCACAGGGGACACTGAAGCTTTCTTT. Translated, it gives CASRSTGDTEAFF.

This rearrangement joins TRBV2 to TRBJ1-1; weak D call: TRBD1 (5 bases). V dropped 1 base and J dropped 5 bases, with 11 bases sitting between them. CDR3 length: 14 residues. The germline V gene encodes CDR1 SNHLY and CDR2 FYNNEI. CDR3 in DNA: TGTGCCAGCAGTGAAGTATCAGGGCGGACTGAAGCTTTCTTT. Protein sequence: CASSEVSGRTEAFF.